This T cell receptor (beta chain) was sequenced for a study of brain T cells in children with intractable seizures. TCRdb keeps only in-frame clones here, not all; method: immunoSEQ multiplex PCR. The sample shows about 41,000 clones, 80% to 95% of them seen only once. This sequence was found in a girl aged 2-10 years with tuberous sclerosis and intractable seizures. Sequenced here: peripheral blood, sampled at surgery.

In DNA form, the CDR3 reads TGTGCCAGCAGCTCTCAAGAGACCCAGTACTTC. Amino acid sequence: CASSSQETQYF. The genes are TRBV9 and TRBJ2-5, with D uncertain. The V gene's germline CDR1 is SGDLS and CDR2 YYNGEE. The V and J ends lost 4 bases and 2 bases respectively, with 3 bases between them. The CDR3 is 11 amino acids.